These 26 T cell receptor beta chains originate from one sample sequenced in a study of T cells in localized non-small cell lung cancer. Produced via immunoSEQ multiplex PCR; TCRdb's table is partial and in-frame only. Of 35,000 or so clones listed, approximately 88% are singletons. Sequences were derived from peripheral blood, sampled before any cancer treatment. These TCRs come from a woman aged 40-75 years with stage I lung adenocarcinoma.

A word on this clone: This specimen includes other DNA sequences encoding the same CDR3. The chain couples TRBV6-6 to TRBJ2-7; TRBD2 might be the D (5 bases). V was cut by 0 bases and J by 0 bases, with 12 bases left in between. The CDR3 extends over 16 amino acids. Germline V gene sequence: CDR1 MNHNY, CDR2 SVGAGI (reference sequence). CDR3 sequence reads: CASSYSGGRSSYEQYF. DNA for the CDR3: TGTGCCAGCAGTTACTCGGGCGGGCGCAGCTCCTACGAGCAGTACTTC.

The chain recombines TRBV7-8 with TRBJ1-4; 8 nucleotides line up with TRBD1. V lost 1 base to trimming and J lost 3 bases; unmatched junction nucleotides: 4. From germline, CDR1 is SGHVS and CDR2 FQNEAQ. This CDR3 contains 16 residues. CDR3: CASSLVGRGPNEKLFF. CDR3 nucleotide sequence: TGTGCCAGCAGCTTAGTTGGCAGGGGGCCTAATGAAAAACTGTTTTTT.

The rearrangement uses TRBV18 and TRBJ1-1; the match to TRBD1 covers 8 bases. The CDR3 extends over 14 amino acids. Germline V gene sequence: CDR1 KGHSH, CDR2 LQKENI. The ends lost 3 bases at V and 7 bases at J; junction bases unmatched: 7. This CDR3 is CASSPPTGEGEAFF. The CDR3 coding sequence is TGTGCCAGCTCACCCCCGACAGGGGAGGGTGAAGCTTTCTTT.

The chain employs TRBV5-6 and TRBJ2-7; 11 bases match TRBD1. This CDR3 has 15 residues. Losses at the gene ends were 0 bases for V and 6 bases for J; bases not matched to a gene: 5. In germline, CDR1 is SGHDT, CDR2 YYEEEE. CDR3 sequence (DNA): TGTGCCAGCAGCTTGGGGACAGGGGGCCCTTTCGAGCAGTACTTC. This gives the protein CASSLGTGGPFEQYF.

The chain couples TRBV5-6 to TRBJ2-5; D uncertain. Per germline, CDR1 SGHDT and CDR2 YYEEEE. V shed 4 bases and J shed 5 bases, with 6 bases lying between them. This CDR3 region has 11 residues. The CDR3 reads CASSRWETQYF. The CDR3 nucleotides read TGTGCCAGCAGCCGTTGGGAGACCCAGTACTTC.

The rearrangement uses TRBV7-8 and TRBJ2-7; tentatively, D is TRBD1 (6 bases). Trimming cost V 3 bases and J 6 bases, with 15 bases left between them. This CDR3 comprises 14 residues. Looked up from germline, CDR1 is SGHVS and CDR2 is FQNEAQ. The CDR3: CASSFRTEASEQYF. DNA for the CDR3: TGTGCCAGCAGCTTCCGGACAGAAGCAAGCGAGCAGTACTTC.

DNA of the CDR3: TGTGCAAGGGCGTGTCGTCAAACCTACGAGCAGTACTTC. It translates to CARACRQTYEQYF. The V call is TRBV12-2, the J call TRBJ2-7. TRBV12-2 is reported as a pseudogene. The CDR3 loop spans 13 amino acids.

This chain uses TRBV15 with TRBJ1-1; TRBD1 agrees at 10 bases. Germline lookup yields CDR1 LNHNV and CDR2 YYDKDF (reference sequence). There are 16 residues in the CDR3. The J segment lost 3 bases and the V segment lost 2 bases, leaving 6 bases of the junction unmatched. The CDR3 sequence is CATSRSGTGVDTEAFF. CDR3 in DNA: TGTGCCACCAGCAGATCCGGGACAGGGGTGGACACTGAAGCTTTCTTT.

In regard to this clone: Its ends do not fully match the called genes, so a read error is possible. The chain uses TRBV7-7 and TRBJ2-1; weak D call: TRBD2 (6 bases). The germline V gene encodes CDR1 SSHAT and CDR2 FNYEAQ (reference sequence). The CDR3 is made up of 14 amino acids. The CDR3: CASSLAVGGSEQFF. CDR3 in DNA: TGTGCTAGCAGCTTAGCGGTTGGCGGTAGTGAGCAGTTCTTC.

This chain links TRBV4-1 with TRBJ2-7; D unresolved. V lost 0 bases and J 2 bases, leaving 11 bases between the germline ends. The CDR3 runs to 15 residues. Germline-derived CDR1 and CDR2 are MGHRA and YSYEKL. The CDR3 loop is CASSQDLGSTYEQYF. CDR3 coding DNA: TGCGCCAGCAGCCAAGACCTTGGTAGCACCTACGAGCAGTACTTC.

This chain links TRBV27 with TRBJ1-5; 10 nucleotides align to TRBD1. Looked up from germline, CDR1 is MNHEY and CDR2 is SMNVEV (reference sequence). CDR3 length equals 14 residues. J gave up 6 bases and V 5 bases, and 4 bases lay outside the gene matches. The CDR3 here is CASSRQGAFQPQHF. The CDR3 bases are TGTGCCAGCAGTAGACAGGGGGCATTTCAGCCCCAGCATTTT.

V gene TRBV29-1 combines with J gene TRBJ2-4; the D gene could be TRBD1 or TRBD2 (6 bases each). Trimming took 5 bases from V and 7 from J, leaving 18 bases between them. In germline, CDR1 is SQVTM, CDR2 ANQGSEA. There are 14 residues in the CDR3. For the CDR3, the DNA is TGCAGCGTTCGGCCGGGTGGGGGGCAGAACATTCAGTACTTC. Its protein product is CSVRPGGGQNIQYF.

The chain combines TRBV7-8 with TRBJ1-2, with 9 bases that match TRBD1. The CDR3 is 16 amino acids. Looked up from germline, CDR1 is SGHVS and CDR2 is FQNEAQ. J gave up 7 bases and V 5 bases, and 14 bases lay outside the gene matches. The CDR3 nucleotides are TGTGCCAGCAGCCCTAGCGACCCCGGGACAGGGAGTGGCTACACCTTC. It yields the protein CASSPSDPGTGSGYTF.

This clone was seen more than once but under ten times. The rearrangement uses TRBV6-1 and TRBJ2-7, with D possibly TRBD1 on 5 matching bases. Germline CDR1 MNHNS, CDR2 SASEGT. The CDR3 contains 14 residues. Trimming removed 3 bases at V and 2 bases at J, with 11 bases between. The CDR3 reads CASSEAGPTYEQYF. The CDR3 DNA is TGTGCCAGCAGTGAGGCAGGGCCCACCTACGAGCAGTACTTC.

This clone appeared a single time. The chain recombines TRBV27 with TRBJ2-1, with D unclear. The germline V gene has CDR1 MNHEY and CDR2 SMNVEV (reference sequence). This CDR3 is built from 16 residues. The V gene lost 4 bases and the J gene lost 8 bases, with 21 bases spanning the gap. The CDR3 bases are TGTGCCAGCAGTTCTGTTGGGAAGGATGGTTGGGATGAGCAGTTCTTC. This encodes CASSSVGKDGWDEQFF.

Of note for this clone: This same CDR3 is encoded by further DNA sequences in the sample. The gene calls are TRBV9 and TRBJ2-3; D possibly corresponds to TRBD2 (5 bases). Looked up from germline, CDR1 is SGDLS and CDR2 is YYNGEE. The length of the CDR3 is 13 residues. V was trimmed by 2 bases and J by 5 bases, leaving 9 bases between them. The CDR3 here is CASSVGRGDTQYF. The CDR3 DNA sequence: TGTGCCAGCAGCGTGGGCCGGGGAGATACGCAGTATTTT.

The chain uses TRBV28 and TRBJ2-5; 9 nucleotides agree with TRBD1. Germline-derived CDR1 and CDR2 are MDHEN and SYDVKM. V was clipped by 6 bases and J by 2 bases; unmatched bases: 7. The CDR3 runs 15 residues. This chain's CDR3 is CASSSPGTGQETQYF. CDR3 DNA sequence: TGTGCCAGCAGCTCCCCAGGGACAGGGCAAGAGACCCAGTACTTC.

The chain carries TRBV4-2 and TRBJ2-7; D is perhaps TRBD1 (5 bases). The CDR3 runs 17 residues. Trimming removed 0 bases from V and 0 bases from J, with 15 bases in between. Germline loops: CDR1 LGHNA, CDR2 YNFKEQ. The CDR3 DNA sequence: TGTGCCAGCAGCCAAGAATTGGGGCTTCTTCCCTCCTACGAGCAGTACTTC. Protein sequence: CASSQELGLLPSYEQYF.

The rearrangement joins TRBV7-2 to TRBJ2-3; 7 bases agree with TRBD2. The CDR3 covers 16 residues. Germline-derived CDR1 and CDR2 are SGHTA and FQGNSA. With 1 base clipped from V and 5 bases from J, the junction kept 9 bases outside the gene matches. This chain's CDR3 is CASSLGRVGGLDTQYF. The CDR3 coding sequence is TGTGCCAGCAGCTTAGGCAGGGTGGGAGGGTTAGATACGCAGTATTTT.

V and J are TRBV2 and TRBJ2-7; D possibly corresponds to TRBD2 (6 bases). The CDR3 length is 13 residues. From germline, CDR1 is SNHLY and CDR2 FYNNEI. Trimming removed 6 bases from V and 4 bases from J, with 13 bases in between. CDR3 sequence reads: CASRVAGGYEQYF. The CDR3 region has the DNA TGTGCCAGCAGGGTAGCCGGGGGATACGAGCAGTACTTC. Full variable domain (rest looked up from reference TRBV2 and TRBJ2-7): EPEVTQTPSHQVTQMGQEVILRCVPISNHLYFYWYRQILGQKVEFLVSFYNNEISEKSEIFDDQFSVERPDGSNFTLKIRSTKLEDSAMYFCASRVAGGYEQYFGPGTRLTVT.

The rearrangement links TRBV19 to TRBJ2-7; tentatively, D is TRBD2 (6 bases). The V gene's germline CDR1 is LNHDA and CDR2 SQIVND (reference sequence). V was pared by 0 bases and J by 0 bases, with 12 bases between. The CDR3 is 16 amino acids. This CDR3 reads CASSIDSSEHSYEQYF. The CDR3 DNA is TGTGCCAGTAGTATAGACTCTAGCGAACACTCCTACGAGCAGTACTTC.

This rearrangement joins TRBV28 to TRBJ2-2; 9 bases match TRBD2. Germline V gene lookup returns CDR1 MDHEN and CDR2 SYDVKM. This CDR3 region has 15 residues. V shed 6 bases and J 4 bases; nucleotides not matched to a gene: 6. The CDR3 nucleotides are TGTGCCAGCAGCCGTAGCGGGAGCGGCACCGGGGAGCTGTTTTTT. This gives the protein CASSRSGSGTGELFF.

This chain joins TRBV5-4 and TRBJ2-7; D tentatively reads TRBD1 or TRBD2 (5 bases each). Trimming shortened V by 4 bases and J by 3 bases, and 14 bases separated the two germline ends. Germline lookup yields CDR1 SGHNT and CDR2 YYREEE (reference sequence). There are 14 residues in the CDR3. The CDR3 bases are TGTGCCAGCAGCCTCCGGGACGGCGGCTACGAGCAGTACTTC. Protein product: CASSLRDGGYEQYF.

This chain uses TRBV4-1 with TRBJ1-1, with TRBD1 matching over 12 bases. In germline, CDR1 is MGHRA, CDR2 YSYEKL. CDR3 length equals 22 residues. V dropped 3 bases and J dropped 4; count of bases not matched to a gene: 24. The CDR3 protein is CASSQARRDLRDRGPWGTEAFF. CDR3 bases: TGCGCCAGCAGCCAGGCACGCCGGGATCTCCGGGACAGGGGGCCCTGGGGCACTGAAGCTTTCTTT.

The CDR3 reads CASSVYGSWNEQFF. CDR3 DNA: TGTGCCAGCAGTGTTTACGGGAGTTGGAATGAGCAGTTCTTC. V usage is TRBV2 and J usage is TRBJ2-1; D may be TRBD2 (6 bases). The germline V gene has CDR1 SNHLY and CDR2 FYNNEI. Trimming shortened V by 4 bases and J by 7 bases, and 14 bases separated the two germline ends. The CDR3 has 14 amino acids.

This clone was seen a handful of times. The sample contains more than one DNA sequence encoding this CDR3. The genes are TRBV5-1 and TRBJ2-1; 7 nucleotides match TRBD1. Germline CDR1 and CDR2: SGHRS and YFSETQ. This CDR3 has 16 residues. Germline trimming cut 2 bases from V and 4 bases from J; bases unmatched to any gene: 9. CDR3 sequence: CASSLLGGPLYNEQFF. The CDR3 DNA reads TGCGCCAGCAGCTTACTAGGGGGCCCCCTATACAATGAGCAGTTCTTC.